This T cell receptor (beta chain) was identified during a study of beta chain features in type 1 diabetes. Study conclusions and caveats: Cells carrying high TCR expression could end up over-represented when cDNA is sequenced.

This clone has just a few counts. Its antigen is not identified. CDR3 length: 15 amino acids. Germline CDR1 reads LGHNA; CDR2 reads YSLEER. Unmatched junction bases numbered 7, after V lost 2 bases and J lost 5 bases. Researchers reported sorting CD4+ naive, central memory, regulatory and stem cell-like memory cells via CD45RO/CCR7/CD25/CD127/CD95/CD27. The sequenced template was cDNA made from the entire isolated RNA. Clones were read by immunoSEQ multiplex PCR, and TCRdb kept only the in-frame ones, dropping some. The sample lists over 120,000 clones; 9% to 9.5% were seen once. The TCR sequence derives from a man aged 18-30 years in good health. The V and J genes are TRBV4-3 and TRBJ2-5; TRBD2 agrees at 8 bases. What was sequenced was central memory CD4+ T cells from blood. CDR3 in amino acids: CASSQTGGQGETQYF. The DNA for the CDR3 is TGCGCCAGCAGCCAAACGGGGGGGCAGGGGGAGACCCAGTACTTC.